A single sample is the source of the 12 T cell receptor beta chains below, sequenced in a study of T cell repertoires in cytomegalovirus infection. Via MiXCR, TCRdb re-called the reads, giving one row per CDR3 protein. The table shows about 890,000 distinct CDR3 sequences, with around 31% occurring only once. Their antigens remain unidentified. The source material was cultured CD8+ T cells from PBMCs, sampled from culture after CMV antigen stimulation. These TCRs come from a human donor in good health (CMV status not recorded). Some clones in this sample may be carry-over from other donors' samples.

The chain uses TRBV12-3 or TRBV12-4 and TRBJ2-1; TRBD1 might be the D (5 bases). The CDR3 has 14 amino acids. Trimming removed 6 bases at V and 5 bases at J, with 14 bases between. The CDR3 sequence: CASSPLGADNEQFF. CDR3 in DNA: TGTGCCAGCAGCCCCCTTGGGGCGGACAATGAGCAGTTCTTC.

This clonotype occurred many times. V usage is TRBV7-9 and J usage is TRBJ1-1; 8 bases fit TRBD1. The J segment lost 3 bases and the V segment lost 0 bases, leaving 3 bases of the junction unmatched. CDR3 length equals 15 residues. Germline values: CDR1 SEHNR, CDR2 FQNEAQ (reference sequence). CDR3 in DNA: TGTGCCAGCAGCTTAGCCCCAGGGGGCCACACTGAAGCTTTCTTT. This sequence encodes CASSLAPGGHTEAFF.

V and J are TRBV20-1 and TRBJ1-2, with D hard to call. The V gene lost 2 bases and the J gene lost 4 bases, with 14 bases spanning the gap. Germline V CDR1 and CDR2: DFQATT, SNEGSKA (reference sequence). There are 14 residues in the CDR3. The CDR3: CSARNLGDTYGYTF. DNA for the CDR3: TGCAGTGCTAGAAACCTGGGAGATACCTATGGCTACACCTTC.

This clonotype appeared a few times. The V gene is TRBV27, the J gene TRBJ2-7, with 7 bases lining up with TRBD2. From germline, CDR1 is MNHEY and CDR2 SMNVEV (reference sequence). V lost 3 bases and J lost 0; bases outside the gene matches: 23. This CDR3 has 21 residues. The CDR3 DNA reads as TGTGCCAGCAGTTTGCGGGGCGGAGATACCCTGACTAGCTCGGGCTCCTACGAGCAGTACTTC. Translated, it gives CASSLRGGDTLTSSGSYEQYF.

This chain uses TRBV27 with TRBJ1-5; no reliable D call. Germline loops: CDR1 MNHEY, CDR2 SMNVEV (reference sequence). V lost 5 bases and J 7 bases, leaving 15 bases between the germline ends. The CDR3 loop spans 14 amino acids. CDR3: CASSPDLAGQPQHF. In nucleotides, the CDR3 is TGTGCCAGCAGTCCAGACCTGGCAGGCCAGCCCCAGCATTTT.

As DNA, the CDR3 is TGTGCCACCAGCAGATCAACTAGCGGGGGGGGGAACATTCAGTACTTC. This gives the protein CATSRSTSGGGNIQYF. This chain connects TRBV15 to TRBJ2-4, with TRBD2 matching 13 bases. CDR3 size: 16 residues. Germline V gene lookup returns CDR1 LNHNV and CDR2 YYDKDF (reference sequence). Trimming at V came to 2 bases and at J to 7 bases, leaving 5 bases not matched to a gene.

The chain links TRBV2 to TRBJ2-3; D ambiguous. Looked up from germline, CDR1 is SNHLY and CDR2 is FYNNEI. V was pared by 5 bases and J by 0 bases, with 21 bases between. This CDR3 has 18 amino acids. The CDR3 protein is CASSSLATDPFSTDTQYF. The CDR3 region has the DNA TGTGCCAGCAGTTCACTCGCGACCGACCCCTTTAGCACAGATACGCAGTATTTT.

Details on this clonotype: A clone one base away is much larger, so this may be a read error. The chain uses TRBV7-8 and TRBJ2-1; D remains ambiguous. There are 13 residues in the CDR3. CDR1 and CDR2 from the germline V gene are SGHVS and FQNEAQ. The CDR3 spells CANSQRGNNEQFF. CDR3 DNA sequence: TGTGCCAACAGCCAGCGTGGAAACAATGAGCAGTTCTTC.

The rearrangement links TRBV20-1 to TRBJ1-5, with a tentative D call TRBD1 (5 bases). The germline V and J ends were trimmed by 4 bases and 0 bases, with 10 bases remaining between them. This CDR3 has 14 residues. CDR1 DFQATT and CDR2 SNEGSKA come from the germline V gene (reference sequence). CDR3 nucleotides: TGCAGTGCTAACGGACATGATAGCAATCAGCCCCAGCATTTT. Translating it yields CSANGHDSNQPQHF.

This clonotype was detected a few times. This chain uses TRBV27 with TRBJ1-4; D unresolved. The CDR3 sequence is 15 residues long. Germline-derived CDR1 and CDR2 are MNHEY and SMNVEV (reference sequence). The ends were cut back, 1 base at V and 7 bases at J, with 13 bases in the middle. CDR3 residues: CASSLLGGHGEKLFF. The CDR3 DNA follows: TGTGCCAGCAGTTTATTGGGCGGGCACGGTGAAAAACTGTTTTTT.

This clonotype has at least ten counts. The rearrangement joins TRBV12-3 or TRBV12-4 to TRBJ2-5; the match to TRBD1 covers 8 bases. There are 14 residues in the CDR3. The trim removed 4 bases at V and 5 bases at J, leaving 6 bases unmatched. The CDR3 DNA reads as TGTGCCAGCAGTTCCACAGGGGGTGGGGAGACCCAGTACTTC. The encoded protein is CASSSTGGGETQYF.

The CDR3 spells CASSETRAGYGYTF. DNA for the CDR3: TGTGCCAGCAGTGAAACCAGGGCCGGCTATGGCTACACCTTC. The rearrangement links TRBV2 to TRBJ1-2; perhaps TRBD1 as D (5 bases). Per germline, CDR1 SNHLY and CDR2 FYNNEI. V dropped 2 bases and J dropped 4 bases, with 11 bases sitting between them. The CDR3 consists of 14 residues.